The 30 T cell receptor beta chains below all came from one sample that was sequenced in a study of blood T cell repertoires in COVID-19. TCRdb keeps only in-frame clones here, not all; method: immunoSEQ multiplex PCR. The repertoire holds about 180,000 clones, 70% to 90% seen once, with more than 2.5% in the top ten. The sequenced sample consisted of peripheral blood. These receptor sequences come from a man aged 55 to 70 with acute or convalescent COVID-19.

This clone was seen once. This rearrangement joins TRBV7-8 to TRBJ2-7, with 10 bases aligning to TRBD2. The CDR3 extends over 15 amino acids. Germline V gives CDR1 SGHVS, CDR2 FQNEAQ. The V gene end was trimmed by 4 bases and the J gene end by 3 bases; junction bases not matched to a gene: 6. CDR3 nucleotides: TGTGCCAGCAGCTCGGCACTAGCGGGGTTCTACGAGCAGTACTTC. Encoded protein: CASSSALAGFYEQYF.

V gene TRBV6-2 or TRBV6-3 combines with J gene TRBJ1-3; 9 bases agree with TRBD1. Looked up from germline, CDR1 is MNHEY and CDR2 is SVGEGT. The CDR3 runs 17 residues. V shed 6 bases and J 0 bases; nucleotides not matched to a gene: 9. The CDR3 region has the DNA TGTGCCAGCAGCCCCGGGACAGGGTCGATCTCTGGAAACACCATATATTTT. It codes for CASSPGTGSISGNTIYF.

V gene TRBV27 combines with J gene TRBJ1-5; D gene ambiguous. CDR1 and CDR2 (germline): MNHEY, SMNVEV (reference sequence). The CDR3 spans 14 residues. The V end was cut by 7 bases, the J end by 1 base, with 11 bases between. DNA of the CDR3: TGTGCCAGCACCGAGTCGGGGAGCAATCAGCCCCAGCATTTT. It encodes CASTESGSNQPQHF.

This clone showed up just once. The chain has TRBV14 and TRBJ2-5, with 11 bases aligning to TRBD2. This CDR3 spans 14 amino acids. The germline gives CDR1 SGHDN, CDR2 FVKESK. V dropped 5 bases and J dropped 5; count of bases not matched to a gene: 4. The CDR3 sequence: CASSVAGGLETQYF. The CDR3 nucleotides read TGTGCCAGCAGCGTAGCGGGAGGGCTGGAGACCCAGTACTTC.

This chain connects TRBV6-1 to TRBJ1-5, with D unresolved. The CDR3 loop spans 16 amino acids. CDR1 and CDR2 (germline): MNHNS, SASEGT. Between the trimmed V and J ends, which lost 2 bases and 5 bases, there was a span of 16 bases. The CDR3 coding sequence is TGTGCCAGCAGTGAAAGTTCATGGCTGCTCCATCAGCCCCAGCATTTT. Amino acids: CASSESSWLLHQPQHF.

This clone was seen a few times. V and J are TRBV6-5 and TRBJ2-7; the match to TRBD2 covers 9 bases. The V gene's germline CDR1 is MNHEY and CDR2 SVGAGI. The CDR3 is 12 residues long. V gave up 6 bases and J gave up 4 bases; unmatched junction bases: 1. CDR3 bases: TGTGCCAGCAGGACTAGCGGATACGAGCAGTACTTC. Protein sequence: CASRTSGYEQYF.

A single count supports this clone. The sample has other DNA sequences that encode this CDR3 too. V and J are TRBV9 and TRBJ1-1; 7 nucleotides line up with TRBD1. The V and J ends lost 0 bases and 4 bases, in that order; junction bases with no gene match: 3. The CDR3 sequence is 14 residues long. Germline CDR1 SGDLS, CDR2 YYNGEE. This chain's CDR3 is CASSVGQGGTEAFF. The CDR3 DNA reads TGTGCCAGCAGCGTAGGTCAGGGGGGCACTGAAGCTTTCTTT. Based on the CDR3 plus reference TRBV9 and TRBJ1-1, the full variable domain is DSGVTQTPKHLITATGQRVTLRCSPRSGDLSVYWYQQSLDQGLQFLIQYYNGEERAKGNILERFSAQQFPDLHSELNLSSLELGDSALYFCASSVGQGGTEAFFGQGTRLTVV.

The chain combines TRBV5-1 with TRBJ2-1, with 7 bases fitting TRBD2. After removal of 4 bases from V and 1 base from J, the junction contained 17 bases not matched to a gene. The CDR3 consists of 19 residues. CDR1 and CDR2 from the germline V gene are SGHRS and YFSETQ. The CDR3 nucleotides read TGCGCCAGCAGCCCCTGGACTAGATCCACAGGAGAATCCTACAATGAGCAGTTCTTC. Translation: CASSPWTRSTGESYNEQFF.

A few counts support this clone. The chain joins TRBV5-6 to TRBJ2-2, with TRBD1 identical over 11 bases. The V segment lost 3 bases and the J segment 6 bases; nucleotides outside the gene matches: 4. The CDR3 loop spans 15 amino acids. Germline loops: CDR1 SGHDT, CDR2 YYEEEE. In nucleotides, the CDR3 is TGTGCCAGCAGCTACGGGACAGGGGGAGCCGGGGAGCTGTTTTTT. As protein: CASSYGTGGAGELFF.

V and J are TRBV28 and TRBJ1-6, with D possibly matching TRBD1 (5 bases). V gave up 3 bases and J gave up 10 bases, with 16 bases separating them. The germline CDR1 and CDR2 sequences are MDHEN and SYDVKM. The CDR3 is made up of 15 amino acids. This CDR3 is CASSFREQYRSPLHF. In nucleotides, the CDR3 is TGTGCCAGCAGTTTCAGGGAACAATATAGATCACCCCTCCACTTT.

The chain uses TRBV30 and TRBJ1-2; the match to TRBD1 covers 11 bases. Germline assignment: CDR1 GTSNPN and CDR2 SVGIG (reference sequence). The CDR3 is made up of 13 amino acids. V shed 6 bases, J shed 3 bases, and the junction held 3 bases outside the gene matches. The chain's CDR3 is CACWTGGYYGYTF. The CDR3 DNA reads TGTGCCTGCTGGACAGGGGGCTACTATGGCTACACCTTC.

V gene TRBV5-5 combines with J gene TRBJ2-7; 8 nucleotides align to TRBD2. CDR1 and CDR2 (germline): SGHKS, YYEKEE (reference sequence). Germline trimming cut 4 bases from V and 7 bases from J; bases unmatched to any gene: 16. CDR3 size: 16 residues. The chain's CDR3 is CASSPPAGEGRREQYF. The CDR3 nucleotides are TGTGCCAGCAGCCCCCCAGCGGGGGAGGGACGTCGGGAGCAGTACTTC.

The genes are TRBV28 and TRBJ1-5, with D hard to call. The CDR3 covers 14 residues. The V end was cut by 5 bases, the J end by 4 bases, with 12 bases between. Germline V CDR1 and CDR2: MDHEN, SYDVKM. This chain's CDR3 is CASSPPRSNQPQHF. The CDR3 DNA follows: TGTGCCAGCAGTCCTCCCCGGAGTAATCAGCCCCAGCATTTT. Using reference TRBV28 and TRBJ1-5 for the parts outside the CDR3, the full variable domain is DVKVTQSSRYLVKRTGEKVFLECVQDMDHENMFWYRQDPGLGLRLIYFSYDVKMKEKGDIPEGYSVSREKKERFSLILESASTNQTSMYLCASSPPRSNQPQHFGDGTRLSIL.

The chain employs TRBV28 and TRBJ2-5; D not certain. V lost 3 bases and J 2 bases, leaving 10 bases between the germline ends. The CDR3 runs 14 residues. Germline V CDR1 and CDR2: MDHEN, SYDVKM. This chain's CDR3 is CASSFWQKQETQYF. The CDR3 DNA reads as TGTGCCAGCAGTTTTTGGCAGAAACAAGAGACCCAGTACTTC.

V and J are TRBV5-1 and TRBJ1-2; 8 bases are shared with TRBD1. V was pared by 4 bases and J by 3 bases, with 5 bases of the junction left unmatched. The CDR3 contains 14 residues. Germline CDR1 and CDR2: SGHRS and YFSETQ. The chain's CDR3 is CASSPGQVDYGYTF. The CDR3 bases are TGCGCCAGCAGCCCGGGACAGGTGGACTATGGCTACACCTTC.

The rearrangement links TRBV18 to TRBJ2-1; D remains ambiguous. The ends were cut back, 4 bases at V and 8 bases at J, with 15 bases in the middle. The V gene's germline CDR1 is KGHSH and CDR2 LQKENI. This CDR3 comprises 14 residues. Here the CDR3 reads CASSHTGPKDEQFF. The CDR3 region has the DNA TGTGCCAGCTCACATACTGGGCCCAAGGATGAGCAGTTCTTC.

The genes are TRBV19 and TRBJ2-3; D ambiguous. Trimming removed 6 bases from V and 3 bases from J, with 10 bases in between. CDR3 size: 13 residues. Germline CDR1 LNHDA, CDR2 SQIVND (reference sequence). CDR3 loop: CASSTEITDTQYF. The CDR3 region has the DNA TGTGCCAGTAGCACCGAGATAACAGATACGCAGTATTTT.

This clone was recorded once. The DNA for the CDR3 is TGTGCCTGGAGTGTACGATTAGCGGGAATTAGCGAGCAGTACTTC. It is translated as CAWSVRLAGISEQYF. This chain joins TRBV30 and TRBJ2-7; 8 positions agree with TRBD2. Germline V gene sequence: CDR1 GTSNPN, CDR2 SVGIG (reference sequence). The CDR3 covers 15 residues. V dropped 0 bases and J dropped 6; count of bases not matched to a gene: 10.

In its sample, this clone was seen a few times. J is TRBJ1-5 and V is TRBV6-5; D gene unclear. Germline values: CDR1 MNHEY, CDR2 SVGAGI. This CDR3 has 16 residues. Trimming cost V 4 bases and J 0 bases, with 13 bases left between them. CDR3 DNA: TGTGCCAGCAGTTCATCCGGGGAGGTTAGCAATCAGCCCCAGCATTTT. It yields the protein CASSSSGEVSNQPQHF.

V and J are TRBV7-8 and TRBJ2-3; D might be TRBD2 (7 bases). Germline V lookup: CDR1 SGHVS, CDR2 FQNEAQ. The length of the CDR3 is 13 residues. The V end lost 4 bases, the J end lost 6 bases, and 11 bases lay between the germline ends. In nucleotides, the CDR3 is TGTGCCAGCAGCTGGAGGGGGGGCGATACGCAGTATTTT. Translated: CASSWRGGDTQYF. The full variable domain, completed using reference TRBV7-8 and TRBJ2-3, is GAGVSQSPRYKVAKRGQDVALRCDPISGHVSLFWYQQALGQGPEFLTYFQNEAQLDKSGLPSDRFFAERPEGSVSTLKIQRTQQEDSAVYLCASSWRGGDTQYFGPGTRLTVL.

V gene TRBV4-1 combines with J gene TRBJ2-1; possibly TRBD2 for D (5 bases). Deletions cut 4 bases from V and 4 bases from J, with 23 bases between. Germline loops: CDR1 MGHRA, CDR2 YSYEKL. This CDR3 spans 18 amino acids. The CDR3 sequence: CASSPPDFDGIDYNEQFF. CDR3 nucleotides: TGCGCCAGCAGCCCCCCGGACTTTGACGGGATCGATTACAATGAGCAGTTCTTC.

This chain connects TRBV10-3 to TRBJ2-1; 7 bases line up with TRBD2. Germline assignment: CDR1 ENHRY and CDR2 SYGVKD. CDR3 length: 17 residues. J gave up 11 bases and V 0 bases, and 16 bases lay outside the gene matches. CDR3 nucleotides: TGTGCCATCAGTGAGTCGGCCGCGATCGGTAGTAGCGGGCAGCAGTTCTTC. As protein: CAISESAAIGSSGQQFF.

This chain uses TRBV5-4 with TRBJ1-2; TRBD1 aligns across 10 bases. The V gene end was trimmed by 3 bases and the J gene end by 5 bases; junction bases not matched to a gene: 10. This CDR3 has 16 residues. Germline V lookup: CDR1 SGHNT, CDR2 YYREEE (reference sequence). This CDR3 is CASSWAGQGFPYGYTF. CDR3 bases: TGTGCCAGCAGCTGGGCGGGACAGGGGTTTCCTTATGGCTACACCTTC.

The V gene is TRBV27, the J gene TRBJ1-2; D unresolved. Germline assignment: CDR1 MNHEY and CDR2 SMNVEV (reference sequence). The CDR3 length is 13 residues. The V end lost 1 base, the J end lost 6 bases, and 9 bases lay between the germline ends. In DNA, the CDR3 is TGTGCCAGCAGTTTATGGGCGGGGAATGGCTACACCTTC. This translates into CASSLWAGNGYTF.

The chain employs TRBV18 and TRBJ2-7, with no clear D. Trimming took 2 bases from V and 5 from J, leaving 10 bases between them. Looked up from germline, CDR1 is KGHSH and CDR2 is LQKENI. The CDR3 spans 13 residues. The CDR3, as DNA: TGTGCCAGCTCACCAGACGAAGCGAACGAGCAGTACTTC. Translated, it gives CASSPDEANEQYF.

The chain has TRBV12-3 or TRBV12-4 and TRBJ1-2; D is unclear. V lost 4 bases to trimming and J lost 0 bases, with 6 bases between them. The CDR3 loop spans 13 amino acids. In DNA, the CDR3 is TGTGCCAGCAGTTACTATTCTAACTATGGCTACACCTTC. Translated, it gives CASSYYSNYGYTF.

The genes are TRBV19 and TRBJ2-7, with a weak D call TRBD2 (7 bases). V lost 2 bases and J 3 bases, leaving 11 bases between the germline ends. The CDR3 has 14 residues. Per germline, CDR1 LNHDA and CDR2 SQIVND (reference sequence). The CDR3 bases are TGTGCCAGTAGTATAAAAGCGGGACACTACGAGCAGTACTTC. It codes for CASSIKAGHYEQYF. The full variable domain, rest sourced from reference TRBV19 and TRBJ2-7, is DGGITQSPKYLFRKEGQNVTLSCEQNLNHDAMYWYRQDPGQGLRLIYYSQIVNDFQKGDIAEGYSVSREKKESFPLTVTSAQKNPTAFYLCASSIKAGHYEQYFGPGTRLTVT.

V and J are TRBV12-5 and TRBJ2-2; D may be TRBD2 (6 bases). The V gene lost 6 bases and the J gene lost 7 bases, with 21 bases spanning the gap. Per the germline V gene, CDR1 is LGHNT and CDR2 is FRNRAP. The CDR3 totals 16 residues. The DNA of the CDR3 is TGTGCTAGTGGGTTGTCCCCGAGGCTAGCGTACGGGGAGCTGTTTTTT. It translates to CASGLSPRLAYGELFF.

This clone is a singleton in its sample. The V gene is TRBV3-1 (or the pseudogene TRBV3-2), the J gene TRBJ2-3, with 11 bases matching TRBD2. Per germline, CDR1 LGHDT and CDR2 YNNKEL (reference sequence). This CDR3 comprises 17 residues. Trimming removed 4 bases from V and 2 bases from J; junction bases left unmatched: 8. CDR3 residues: CASSLGTSGTHTDTQYF. The CDR3 region has the DNA TGTGCCAGCAGCCTTGGGACTAGCGGAACCCACACAGATACGCAGTATTTT.

The gene calls are TRBV7-3 and TRBJ2-1, with TRBD2 identical over 10 bases. The CDR3 is made up of 15 amino acids. Germline CDR1 SGHTA, CDR2 FQGTGA. The trim removed 3 bases at V and 5 bases at J, leaving 4 bases unmatched. CDR3 in amino acids: CASSFNSGRDNEQFF. In DNA form, the CDR3 reads TGTGCCAGCAGCTTTAACAGCGGGAGGGACAATGAGCAGTTCTTC. The entire variable domain, with the rest obtained from reference TRBV7-3 and TRBJ2-1, is as follows: GAGVSQTPSNKVTEKGKYVELRCDPISGHTALYWYRQSLGQGPEFLIYFQGTGAADDSGLPNDRFFAVRPEGSVSTLKIQRTERGDSAVYLCASSFNSGRDNEQFFGPGTRLTVL.